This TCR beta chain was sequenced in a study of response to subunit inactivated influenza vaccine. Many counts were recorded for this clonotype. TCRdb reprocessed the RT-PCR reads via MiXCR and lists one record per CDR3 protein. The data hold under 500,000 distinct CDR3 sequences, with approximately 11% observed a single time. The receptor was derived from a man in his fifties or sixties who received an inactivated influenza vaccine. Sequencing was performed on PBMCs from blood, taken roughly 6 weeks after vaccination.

The CDR3 loop is CASSLDGDVGYGYTF. DNA for the CDR3: TGCGCCAGCAGCTTGGACGGGGATGTGGGCTATGGCTACACCTTC. The chain uses TRBV5-1 and TRBJ1-2; no reliable D call. The CDR3 is 15 residues long. Between the trimmed V and J ends, which lost 0 bases and 4 bases, there was a span of 13 bases. CDR1 SGHRS and CDR2 YFSETQ come from the germline V gene.